This passage covers 31 T cell receptor beta chains from one sample sequenced in a study of blood T cell repertoires in COVID-19. Produced via immunoSEQ multiplex PCR; TCRdb's table is partial and in-frame only. The repertoire holds tens of thousands of clones, about 83% seen once, with roughly 6% in the top ten. The specimen sequenced was peripheral blood. These receptors were taken from a man aged 65 to 79 with COVID-19, enrolled during active disease.

The CDR3 coding sequence is TGTGCCAGTATGGCGGGGGTTGGAGAAAAACTGTTTTTT. It encodes CASMAGVGEKLFF. The chain links TRBV19 to TRBJ1-4; TRBD1 might be the D (5 bases). With 7 bases removed from V and 8 bases from J, the gap between germline ends came to 14 bases. Germline V CDR1 and CDR2: LNHDA, SQIVND (reference sequence). The CDR3 is 13 residues long.

The genes are TRBV18 and TRBJ2-1; D gene uncertain. V was shortened by 2 bases and J by 7 bases, with 3 bases between the two germline ends. The CDR3 totals 11 residues. Germline V gives CDR1 KGHSH, CDR2 LQKENI. The CDR3 DNA sequence: TGTGCCAGCTCACCAGAGAATGAGCAGTTCTTC. It specifies CASSPENEQFF.

The V gene is TRBV6-4, the J gene TRBJ1-1; D is uncertain. The germline V gene encodes CDR1 MRHNA and CDR2 SNTAGT. With 0 bases removed from V and 6 bases from J, the gap between germline ends came to 8 bases. The CDR3 loop spans 13 amino acids. In DNA, the CDR3 is TGTGCCAGCAGTGACTCGAGGTCCTCTGAAGCTTTCTTT. Its protein product is CASSDSRSSEAFF.

V is TRBV11-2 and J is TRBJ1-1, with D unclear. V lost 5 bases and J 1 base, leaving 14 bases between the germline ends. Per the germline V gene, CDR1 is SGHAT and CDR2 is FQNNGV. This CDR3 has 15 amino acids. As DNA, the CDR3 is TGTGCCAGCAGCACCCGAAGCGAGAGGAACACTGAAGCTTTCTTT. Translated: CASSTRSERNTEAFF.

This sequence joins TRBV27 and TRBJ1-1; 9 nucleotides align to TRBD1. Germline V gene lookup returns CDR1 MNHEY and CDR2 SMNVEV (reference sequence). The J segment lost 10 bases and the V segment lost 7 bases, leaving 10 bases of the junction unmatched. This CDR3 region has 13 residues. Here the CDR3 reads CASTLGQGGVAFF. Written as DNA, the CDR3 is TGTGCCAGCACTCTGGGACAGGGTGGAGTAGCTTTCTTT.

This sequence joins TRBV7-9 and TRBJ2-1; D might be TRBD2 (5 bases). Germline loops: CDR1 SEHNR, CDR2 FQNEAQ (reference sequence). Trimming removed 2 bases at V and 6 bases at J, with 11 bases between. The CDR3 spans 14 residues. For the CDR3, the DNA is TGTGCCAGCAGCTTACTCGCGGGTGGCAATGAGCAGTTCTTC. Protein product: CASSLLAGGNEQFF.

The DNA of the CDR3 is TGCGCCAGCAGCCAAGATTATCAGGGTGGCTCACCCCTCCACTTT. Amino acid sequence: CASSQDYQGGSPLHF. The V and J genes are TRBV4-3 and TRBJ1-6; D perhaps matches TRBD1 (5 bases). Germline assignment: CDR1 LGHNA and CDR2 YSLEER. The CDR3 consists of 15 residues. V lost 0 bases and J lost 10, with 13 bases in between.

The rearrangement uses TRBV19 and TRBJ2-3; 8 bases align to TRBD2. Germline lookup yields CDR1 LNHDA and CDR2 SQIVND (reference sequence). V dropped 3 bases and J dropped 2; count of bases not matched to a gene: 7. This CDR3 comprises 16 residues. This CDR3 reads CASSIDSGMHTDTQYF. CDR3 bases: TGTGCCAGTAGTATCGATAGCGGGATGCACACAGATACGCAGTATTTT. Full variable domain (rest looked up from reference TRBV19 and TRBJ2-3): DGGITQSPKYLFRKEGQNVTLSCEQNLNHDAMYWYRQDPGQGLRLIYYSQIVNDFQKGDIAEGYSVSREKKESFPLTVTSAQKNPTAFYLCASSIDSGMHTDTQYFGPGTRLTVL.

The chain's CDR3 is CASSYFEVGAEQYF. In nucleotides, the CDR3 is TGTGCCAGCAGTTACTTCGAGGTTGGCGCCGAGCAGTACTTC. The chain joins TRBV6-2 or TRBV6-3 to TRBJ2-7; D not resolved. CDR3 size: 14 residues. Germline CDR1 and CDR2: MNHEY and SVGEGT. Trimming removed 1 base at V and 6 bases at J, with 13 bases between.

The chain carries TRBV3-1 (or the pseudogene TRBV3-2) and TRBJ1-6, with D tentatively TRBD1 (6 bases). The V gene's germline CDR1 is LGHDT and CDR2 YNNKEL (reference sequence). The CDR3 has 15 amino acids. V was trimmed by 4 bases and J by 2 bases, leaving 9 bases between them. The CDR3 protein is CASSPRGTYNSPLHF. The DNA for the CDR3 is TGTGCCAGCAGCCCCAGGGGAACCTATAATTCACCCCTCCACTTT.

The chain is built from TRBV30 and TRBJ1-5; a possible D gene is TRBD1 (5 bases). Per the germline V gene, CDR1 is GTSNPN and CDR2 is SVGIG (reference sequence). The V end lost 5 bases, the J end lost 8 bases, and 13 bases lay between the germline ends. The CDR3 is made up of 12 amino acids. CDR3 in DNA: TGTGCCTGGGGGGCCCCGGGGGAGCCCCAGCATTTT. It is translated as CAWGAPGEPQHF.

The chain has TRBV7-9 and TRBJ2-7; D remains ambiguous. The CDR3 runs to 15 residues. Germline V gene data show CDR1 as SEHNR and CDR2 as FQNEAQ (reference sequence). Trimming took 1 base from V and 0 from J, leaving 10 bases between them. The CDR3: CASSLGAVSSYEQYF. The CDR3 region has the DNA TGTGCCAGCAGCTTAGGGGCAGTGAGCTCCTACGAGCAGTACTTC.

This clone was seen more than once but under ten times. This chain joins TRBV5-4 and TRBJ1-3; tentatively, D is TRBD1 (5 bases). The V end was cut by 3 bases, the J end by 1 base, with 11 bases between. The CDR3 length is 15 residues. Looked up from germline, CDR1 is SGHNT and CDR2 is YYREEE (reference sequence). CDR3 sequence: CASSSFQGSGNTIYF. The CDR3 DNA reads as TGTGCCAGCAGCTCATTCCAGGGATCTGGAAACACCATATATTTT.

The CDR3 nucleotides are TGCGCCAGCAGCTTGGCCCGAGGGACAGGGGGTACCTACGAGCAGTACTTC. This sequence encodes CASSLARGTGGTYEQYF. The V gene is TRBV5-1, the J gene TRBJ2-7, with 11 bases that match TRBD1. The J segment lost 2 bases and the V segment lost 0 bases, leaving 7 bases of the junction unmatched. The CDR3 has 17 residues. CDR1 SGHRS and CDR2 YFSETQ come from the germline V gene.

The V gene is TRBV9, the J gene TRBJ1-3, with D unclear. CDR3 size: 15 residues. CDR1 is SGDLS and CDR2 is YYNGEE in the germline V gene. V lost 0 bases to trimming and J lost 0 bases, with 7 bases between them. The CDR3 region has the DNA TGTGCCAGCAGCGTAGGCGGTACCTCTGGAAACACCATATATTTT. Its translation is CASSVGGTSGNTIYF.

The chain carries TRBV27 and TRBJ2-3; D uncertain. Germline-derived CDR1 and CDR2 are MNHEY and SMNVEV (reference sequence). V lost 6 bases, J lost 5 bases, and 6 bases lay in between. The CDR3 loop spans 11 amino acids. The CDR3 is CASRSGDTQYF. In nucleotides, the CDR3 is TGTGCCAGCAGATCGGGAGATACGCAGTATTTT.

The chain carries TRBV29-1 and TRBJ1-1; TRBD1 aligns across 7 bases. Germline V gene sequence: CDR1 SQVTM, CDR2 ANQGSEA. This CDR3 region has 12 residues. V shed 7 bases and J 2 bases; nucleotides not matched to a gene: 4. CDR3 amino acids: CSARDSNTEAFF. CDR3 in DNA: TGCAGCGCCCGGGACAGTAACACTGAAGCTTTCTTT.

This clone was recorded many times. The chain has TRBV23-1 and TRBJ1-1; a possible D gene is TRBD1 (5 bases). TRBV23-1 is marked as an open reading frame, function uncertain. The CDR3 loop spans 17 amino acids. Between the trimmed V and J ends, which lost 0 bases and 1 base, there was a span of 15 bases. The CDR3 loop reads CASSQSTPGVGNTEAFF. As DNA, the CDR3 is TGCGCCAGCAGTCAATCCACCCCGGGGGTAGGGAACACTGAAGCTTTCTTT.

A few counts support this clone. Here the CDR3 DNA reads TGCGCCAGCAGCTTCTGGCGTCCAGGAACCGACGAGCAGTACTTC. Protein: CASSFWRPGTDEQYF. The chain links TRBV5-1 to TRBJ2-7; D uncertain. CDR3 size: 15 residues. V was clipped by 2 bases and J by 5 bases, with 17 bases between them. Per the germline V gene, CDR1 is SGHRS and CDR2 is YFSETQ.

This rearrangement joins TRBV9 to TRBJ1-2; D unclear. The germline V gene encodes CDR1 SGDLS and CDR2 YYNGEE. The CDR3 length is 17 residues. V lost 4 bases to trimming and J lost 4 bases, with 23 bases between them. The CDR3 DNA is TGTGCCAGCAGCCCCAGCCCCATATCCGTACTAGGCTATGGCTACACCTTC. The encoded protein is CASSPSPISVLGYGYTF.

The rearrangement joins TRBV28 to TRBJ2-1; tentative D call: TRBD2 (6 bases). In germline, CDR1 is MDHEN, CDR2 SYDVKM. V lost 3 bases, J lost 2 bases, and 11 bases lay in between. This CDR3 contains 15 residues. DNA of the CDR3: TGTGCCAGCAGTTTTGGGCTAGCGACCTACAATGAGCAGTTCTTC. Protein: CASSFGLATYNEQFF.

V and J are TRBV7-2 and TRBJ2-1, with 14 bases that match TRBD2. CDR3 length: 16 amino acids. The V and J ends lost 1 base and 10 bases, in that order; junction bases with no gene match: 6. The germline V gene has CDR1 SGHTA and CDR2 FQGNSA. The CDR3 DNA follows: TGTGCCAGCAGCTTAGGGTCGGGACTAGCGGGGGTCGAGCAGTTCTTC. This translates into CASSLGSGLAGVEQFF. The whole variable domain, filled in from reference TRBV7-2 and TRBJ2-1, reads GAGVSQSPSNKVTEKGKDVELRCDPISGHTALYWYRQSLGQGLEFLIYFQGNSAPDKSGLPSDRFSAERTGGSVSTLTIQRTQQEDSAVYLCASSLGSGLAGVEQFFGPGTRLTVL.

This chain links TRBV27 with TRBJ2-1, with TRBD2 matching 9 bases. Trimming removed 5 bases from V and 7 bases from J; junction bases left unmatched: 12. Germline V gene lookup returns CDR1 MNHEY and CDR2 SMNVEV (reference sequence). The CDR3 consists of 16 residues. Here the CDR3 reads CASSPLGLAGLNEQFF. CDR3 nucleotides: TGTGCCAGCAGTCCCCTCGGCCTAGCGGGGTTAAATGAGCAGTTCTTC.

DNA for the CDR3: TGTGCCAGCAGCTTAGCTATGAGCACCGAGGTCAGCTACGAGCAGTACTTC. Its translation: CASSLAMSTEVSYEQYF. The gene calls are TRBV7-6 and TRBJ2-7; D uncertain. CDR1 and CDR2 (germline): SGHVS, FNYEAQ. The CDR3 has 17 amino acids. Trimming stripped 0 bases from V and 3 bases from J, with 18 bases between.

This chain uses TRBV3-1 (or the pseudogene TRBV3-2) with TRBJ1-2, with TRBD1 matching over 11 bases. The CDR3 has 16 amino acids. Germline CDR1 LGHDT, CDR2 YNNKEL (reference sequence). Germline trimming cut 4 bases from V and 7 bases from J; bases unmatched to any gene: 11. The CDR3 sequence is CASSPPTGQGARGYTF. The CDR3 region has the DNA TGTGCCAGCAGCCCGCCGACTGGACAGGGGGCTCGTGGCTACACCTTC.

This clone is a singleton in its sample. The gene calls are TRBV5-1 and TRBJ2-3; D is possibly TRBD2 (6 bases). V was shortened by 5 bases and J by 0 bases, with 13 bases between the two germline ends. Germline V lookup: CDR1 SGHRS, CDR2 YFSETQ. This CDR3 contains 15 residues. The CDR3 coding sequence is TGCGCCAGCAGTTGGAGGGAAATTAGCACAGATACGCAGTATTTT. Protein sequence: CASSWREISTDTQYF.

The chain employs TRBV4-1 and TRBJ2-6; TRBD1 might be the D (6 bases). V lost 0 bases and J lost 2, with 14 bases in between. This CDR3 has 18 residues. Germline CDR1 and CDR2: MGHRA and YSYEKL. The DNA for the CDR3 is TGCGCCAGCAGCCAAGATCGAACACAGGGAACTGGGGCCAACGTCCTGACTTTC. Its protein product is CASSQDRTQGTGANVLTF.

The chain recombines TRBV24-1 with TRBJ2-3; 9 nucleotides agree with TRBD2. Germline-derived CDR1 and CDR2 are KGHDR and SFDVKD. V gave up 2 bases and J gave up 0 bases; unmatched junction bases: 5. The CDR3 runs 17 residues. CDR3 DNA sequence: TGTGCCACCAGTGATTCGTTAGCGGGGGCCAGCACAGATACGCAGTATTTT. As protein: CATSDSLAGASTDTQYF.

The chain combines TRBV19 with TRBJ2-2; possibly TRBD2 for D (5 bases). Germline V gene lookup returns CDR1 LNHDA and CDR2 SQIVND (reference sequence). CDR3 size: 19 residues. The V end was cut by 4 bases, the J end by 0 bases, with 21 bases between. CDR3 coding DNA: TGTGCCAGTAGTAGGAGACGCTCGGGGTCGGGCACGAACACCGGGGAGCTGTTTTTT. It yields the protein CASSRRRSGSGTNTGELFF.

J is TRBJ1-1 and V is TRBV28, with D tentatively TRBD1 (5 bases). The CDR3 covers 15 residues. Germline-derived CDR1 and CDR2 are MDHEN and SYDVKM. V shed 6 bases and J shed 2 bases, with 16 bases lying between them. The CDR3 DNA reads TGTGCCAGCAGCCCCGGGGGGGGACCTAACACTGAAGCTTTCTTT. Its translation: CASSPGGGPNTEAFF. Together with reference TRBV28 and TRBJ1-1, the CDR3 gives the full variable domain: DVKVTQSSRYLVKRTGEKVFLECVQDMDHENMFWYRQDPGLGLRLIYFSYDVKMKEKGDIPEGYSVSREKKERFSLILESASTNQTSMYLCASSPGGGPNTEAFFGQGTRLTVV.

The V call is TRBV7-9, the J call TRBJ1-2, with D perhaps matching TRBD1 (5 bases). CDR3 size: 13 residues. The germline CDR1 and CDR2 sequences are SEHNR and FQNEAQ (reference sequence). V was cut by 5 bases and J by 8 bases, with 15 bases left in between. CDR3 region: CASSPKQDGGYTF. CDR3 sequence (DNA): TGTGCCAGCAGCCCAAAACAGGACGGGGGCTACACCTTC.